This T cell receptor beta chain was documented in a study of CXCR3-negative and CXCR3-positive naive CD8 T cells. Whole-study context: Each library held about 1.5 +/- 0.3 million TRB reads, some 130 million in total. Study outcomes and limitations: The study found more hydrophobic TRB CDR3s in CXCR3-positive naive cells than in CXCR3-negative naive cells.

Comments on this clonotype: Its cognate antigen is unknown.

Germline lookup yields CDR1 SGHTA and CDR2 FQGNSA. CDR3 length: 14 residues. Libraries were UMI-labeled 5' RACE TRB cDNA. TCRdb re-called the 5' RACE reads; one entry per CDR3 protein, DNA not given. Its table records tens of thousands of distinct CDR3 sequences. CD8+ T cell subsets were each sorted in triplicate, hundreds of thousands of cells apiece. Material: naive CXCR3- CD8+ T cells from blood. Subset reported: CD45RO-CCR7+CD27+CD95- naive CD8+ T cells lacking CXCR3 (TNR3-). The chain carries TRBV7-2 and TRBJ2-3; with no DNA, the TCRdb D assignment of TRBD1 cannot be verified. This clonotype was sampled from a human donor in good health. Some clones in this sample may be carry-over from other donors' samples. The CDR3 region is CASGPGQNTDTQYF.